This TCR beta chain was identified during a study of shared clonotypes between healthy human individuals. Study-level results: Naive subsets usually exceeded memory subsets in estimated richness. The four-donor shared clonotypes exceeded non-shared clonotypes in generation probability, with non-shared ones scoring lower. The study found about 5% of naive CD4 clonotypes shared across several donors.

Details on this clone: Its antigen is undetermined.

The CDR3 contains 18 residues. Germline loops: CDR1 ENHRY, CDR2 SYGVKD. The V gene lost 3 bases and the J gene lost 0 bases, with 21 bases spanning the gap. It was at deep level that the assay was run. The repertoire was sequenced with immunoSEQ multiplex PCR; TCRdb's copy has only in-frame clones and lacks some. Here the sample spans some 2.1 million clones, roughly 94% being singletons. The V and J genes are TRBV10-3 and TRBJ2-7; D possibly uses TRBD1 or TRBD2 (5 bases each). Sequencing was carried out using naive CD4+ T cells sorted from blood. Sample subset: CD45RA+ positively selected. This TCR was recovered from a man aged 18 to 30 in good health. The CDR3 loop reads CAISDFGQGPKGSYEQYF. The CDR3, as DNA: TGTGCCATCAGTGACTTCGGGCAGGGACCCAAAGGCTCCTACGAGCAGTACTTC.